The present T cell receptor beta chain was sequenced within a study of OX40 agonist ivuxolimab in advanced cancers. Study information: Having had anti-PD-1, anti-PD-L1 or anti-CTLA-4 therapy before was allowed, and approximately 40% had some.

Only a few counts were recorded for this clone. Its antigen remains unknown. Exclusion of a patient followed from autoimmune disease history or systemic immunosuppression. The CDR3 loop spans 13 amino acids. The ends were cut back, 1 base at V and 7 bases at J, with 10 bases in the middle. Germline assignment: CDR1 GTSNPN and CDR2 SVGIG (reference sequence). Study findings and constraints: Some nonresponders also had low normalized T-cell clonal expansion.

Libraries were prepared by immunoSEQ multiplex PCR; TCRdb keeps only in-frame clonotypes and omits some of them. The table lists tens of thousands of clones, just under 95% of them singletons. The source material was CD4+ or CD8+ T cells sorted from blood, sampled in a trial of the OX40 agonist ivuxolimab. The clonotype was recovered from an adult with an advanced solid tumor such as melanoma, head and neck, liver or kidney cancer. The rearrangement joins TRBV30 to TRBJ2-2; possibly TRBD1 or TRBD2 for D (5 bases each). The CDR3 protein is CAWSGGASGELFF. CDR3 DNA: TGTGCCTGGAGTGGAGGGGCCAGCGGGGAGCTGTTTTTT.